This T cell receptor (beta chain) is drawn from a study of vaccination and CD4 T cells after COVID-19. The treatment here: roughly ten-day PBMC culture with coronavirus spike peptide pools or control peptides (ViraFEST assay). Recorded positive PCR dates fall between March and December 2020, preceding US Alpha, Beta and Delta variants. The CDR3 is 12 residues long. Trimming removed 6 bases from V and 9 bases from J, with 12 bases in between. The V gene's germline CDR1 is SNHLY and CDR2 FYNNEI. On this clonotype: The antigen is unknown.

Oncomine TCR Beta short-read sequencing was applied to DNA from cultured CD4+ T cells. TCRdb re-derived calls from the PCR reads in MiXCR, one entry per CDR3 protein. The sample lists 9,500 to 15,000 distinct CDR3 sequences; around 50% were seen once. The rearrangement uses TRBV2 and TRBJ1-5; D is unclear. Sequenced sample: CD4+ T cells from blood, cultured in vitro. The receptor was isolated from a human donor who had recovered from COVID-19. The CDR3 loop reads CASRERVSPQHF. The DNA of the CDR3 is TGTGCCAGCAGGGAAAGAGTATCGCCCCAGCATTTT.